This entry is about one T cell receptor (beta chain). Antigen: not known. This record comes from a study of PD-1 blockade in classical Hodgkin lymphoma. About the research overall: Nivolumab was given intravenously to patients at 3 mg/kg every 2 weeks.

CDR3 length equals 13 residues. The J segment lost 11 bases and the V segment lost 1 base, leaving 5 bases of the junction unmatched. CDR1 is SEHNR, CDR2 FQNEAQ, per germline (reference sequence). The study, taken as a whole, reports: TCR diversity rose significantly by C4D1 in CD4+ but not CD8+ cells. When set against healthy donors, newly diagnosed patients were reported to show lower baseline TCR diversity.

TCRdb keeps only in-frame clones here, not all; method: immunoSEQ multiplex PCR. The profile covers 95,000 to 100,000 clones, with approximately 90% appearing a single time and 5.5% to 8.5% taken by the ten largest. Exposure to brentuximab vedotin varied, and each patient had relapsed following autologous stem cell transplantation. This receptor was taken from a human donor with classical Hodgkin lymphoma. This sequence joins TRBV7-9 and TRBJ1-1; 9 bases align to TRBD1. This specimen consisted of peripheral blood mononuclear cells (PBMCs), obtained before the second cycle of nivolumab. CDR3 protein: CASSLETGGVAFF. The CDR3 nucleotides read TGTGCCAGCAGCTTAGAAACAGGGGGCGTGGCTTTCTTT.